This entry features one T cell receptor (beta chain) sequence. The data originate from a study of T-cell reconstitution after alpha-beta-depleted transplantation in children. The CDR3 length is 16 residues. A library of TCRbeta sequences, prepared with unique molecular identifiers, was generated. TCRdb called the PCR reads again in MiXCR, with one record for every CDR3 protein. This sample has about 610,000 distinct CDR3 sequences, with roughly 27% found just once. The receptor was derived from a boy under two years old with Wiskott-Aldrich syndrome, due to receive a stem cell transplant. Sequenced here: PBMCs, sampled before TCRalphabeta/CD19-depleted stem cell transplant. The chain employs TRBV21-1 and TRBJ2-5; no DNA check was done on the table's D call, TRBD1. TRBV21-1 is flagged as a pseudogene. CDR3 nucleotides: TGTGCCAGCAGTAGAAAGGACAGGGAAGCGGCTGAGACCCAGTACTTC. This sequence encodes CASSRKDREAAETQYF.